This TCR beta chain originates from a study of blood T cells in healthy people across ages. In its sample, this clonotype was seen once. Primed by a sample-barcoded 5' primer and a J-beta primer mix, a second PCR proceeded for roughly 6 to 12 cycles. With 12 random nucleotides, a template-switch adaptor tagged each individual cDNA molecule. A single record per CDR3 protein comes from TCRdb applying MiXCR to the 5' RACE reads. The sample has approximately 800,000 distinct CDR3 sequences; 35% to 50% are singletons. V lost 3 bases to trimming and J lost 8 bases; unmatched junction nucleotides: 6. The CDR3 is 14 amino acids. CDR1 is ENHRY and CDR2 is SYGVKD in the germline V gene.

The rearrangement links TRBV10-3 to TRBJ2-5; TRBD2 aligns across 10 bases. The source is a man at least 80 years old in good health. Sample: blood. The CDR3 nucleotides are TGTGCCATCAGTGACCCCGGGACTAGCGACACCCAGTACTTC. Protein: CAISDPGTSDTQYF.